The source of this T cell receptor (beta chain) is a study of blood T cell repertoires in COVID-19. Looking at the study overall: T cells, B-cell-depleted T cells, or PBMCs provided the cDNA or gDNA that served as material.

The CDR3 consists of 15 residues. CDR1 is LNHDA and CDR2 is SQIVND in the germline V gene (reference sequence). The germline V and J ends were trimmed by 1 base and 3 bases, with 10 bases remaining between them. Per the authors' pipeline: Amplifying reference gene primers gave estimates of nucleated cell counts. Sequenced by immunoSEQ multiplex PCR; TCRdb stores in-frame clones only, minus some. The D gene and trimming were derived from the DNA, and the V and J assignments and clone size from that table. The sample records 270,000 or so clones, around nine tenths being singletons. The V call is TRBV19, the J call TRBJ1-5; D is undetermined. The sequencing input was peripheral blood. This clonotype was sampled from a man in his forties with active or convalescent COVID-19. In DNA form, the CDR3 reads TGTGCCAGTAGTATAGGGCCCTTCCCCAATCAGCCCCAGCATTTT. It yields the protein CASSIGPFPNQPQHF.